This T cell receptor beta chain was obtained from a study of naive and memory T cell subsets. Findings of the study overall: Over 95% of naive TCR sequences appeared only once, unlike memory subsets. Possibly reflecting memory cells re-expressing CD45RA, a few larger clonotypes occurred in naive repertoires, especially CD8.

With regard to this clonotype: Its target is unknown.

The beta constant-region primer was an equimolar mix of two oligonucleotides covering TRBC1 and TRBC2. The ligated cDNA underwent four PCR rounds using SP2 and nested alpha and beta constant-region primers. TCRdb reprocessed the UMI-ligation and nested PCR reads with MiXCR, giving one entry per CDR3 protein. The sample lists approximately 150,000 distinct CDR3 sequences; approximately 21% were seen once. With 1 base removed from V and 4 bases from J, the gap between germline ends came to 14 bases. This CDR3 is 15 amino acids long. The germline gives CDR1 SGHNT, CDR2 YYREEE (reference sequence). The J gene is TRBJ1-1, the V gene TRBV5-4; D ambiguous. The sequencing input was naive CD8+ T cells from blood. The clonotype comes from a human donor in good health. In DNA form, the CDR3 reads TGTGCCAGCAGCTTGTTAGGTCTGGGAGGCACTGAAGCTTTCTTT. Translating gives CASSLLGLGGTEAFF.